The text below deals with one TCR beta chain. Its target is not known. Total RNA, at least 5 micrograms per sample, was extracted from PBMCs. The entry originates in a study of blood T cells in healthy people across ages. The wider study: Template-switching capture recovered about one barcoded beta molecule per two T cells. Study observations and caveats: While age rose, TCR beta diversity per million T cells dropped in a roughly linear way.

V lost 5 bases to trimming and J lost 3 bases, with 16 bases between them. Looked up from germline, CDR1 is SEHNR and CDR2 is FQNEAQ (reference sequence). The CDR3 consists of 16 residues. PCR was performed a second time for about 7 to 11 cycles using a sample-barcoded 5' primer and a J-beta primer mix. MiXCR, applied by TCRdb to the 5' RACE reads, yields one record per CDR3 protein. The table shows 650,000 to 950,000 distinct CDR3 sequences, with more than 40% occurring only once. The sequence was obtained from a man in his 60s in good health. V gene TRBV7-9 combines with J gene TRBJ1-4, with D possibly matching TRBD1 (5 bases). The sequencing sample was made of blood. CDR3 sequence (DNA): TGTGCCAGCAGCAGAGGGGAGTGGGGCCCTAATGAAAAACTGTTTTTT. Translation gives CASSRGEWGPNEKLFF.